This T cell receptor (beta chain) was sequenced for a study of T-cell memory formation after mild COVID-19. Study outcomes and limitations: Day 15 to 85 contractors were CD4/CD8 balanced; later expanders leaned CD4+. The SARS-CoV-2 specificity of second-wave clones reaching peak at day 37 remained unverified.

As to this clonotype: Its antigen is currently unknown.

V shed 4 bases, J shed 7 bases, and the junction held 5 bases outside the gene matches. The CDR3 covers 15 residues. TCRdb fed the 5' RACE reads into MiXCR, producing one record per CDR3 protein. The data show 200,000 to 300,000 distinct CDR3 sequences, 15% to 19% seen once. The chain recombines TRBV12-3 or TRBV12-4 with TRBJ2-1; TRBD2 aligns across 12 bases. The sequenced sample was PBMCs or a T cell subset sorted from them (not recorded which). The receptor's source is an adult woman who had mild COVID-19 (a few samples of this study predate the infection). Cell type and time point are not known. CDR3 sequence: CASSSRLAGANEQFF. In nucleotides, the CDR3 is TGTGCCAGCAGTTCACGACTAGCGGGAGCAAATGAGCAGTTCTTC.